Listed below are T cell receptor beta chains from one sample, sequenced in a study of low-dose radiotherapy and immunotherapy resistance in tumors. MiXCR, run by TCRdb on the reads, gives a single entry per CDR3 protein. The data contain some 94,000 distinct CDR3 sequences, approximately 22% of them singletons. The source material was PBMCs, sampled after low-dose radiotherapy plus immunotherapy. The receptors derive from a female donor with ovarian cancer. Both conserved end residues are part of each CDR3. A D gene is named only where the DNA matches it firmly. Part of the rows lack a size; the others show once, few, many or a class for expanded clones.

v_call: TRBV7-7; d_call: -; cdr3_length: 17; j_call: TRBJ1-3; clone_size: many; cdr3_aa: CASSPGGQGLSGNTIYF; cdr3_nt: TGTGCTAGCAGCCCGGGAGGGCAGGGGCTCTCTGGAAACACCATATATTTT
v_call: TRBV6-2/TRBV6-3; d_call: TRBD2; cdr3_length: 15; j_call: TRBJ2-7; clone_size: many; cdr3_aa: CASSRPGGTAYEQYF; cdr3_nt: TGTGCCAGCAGTCGGCCGGGGGGAACGGCCTACGAGCAGTACTTC
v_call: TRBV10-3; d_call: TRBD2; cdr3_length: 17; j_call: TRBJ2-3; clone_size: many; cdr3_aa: CAISSLAGGPNTDTQYF; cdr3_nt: TGTGCCATCAGTTCCCTAGCGGGGGGACCAAACACAGATACGCAGTATTTT
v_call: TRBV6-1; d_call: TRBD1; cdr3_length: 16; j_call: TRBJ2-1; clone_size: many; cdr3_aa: CASSQQGAGIGNEQFF; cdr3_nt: TGTGCCAGCAGCCAACAGGGGGCGGGGATCGGAAATGAGCAGTTCTTC
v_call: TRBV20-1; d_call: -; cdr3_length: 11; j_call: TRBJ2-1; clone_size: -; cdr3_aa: CSARVSGEQFF; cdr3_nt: TGCAGTGCTAGAGTATCTGGTGAGCAGTTCTTC
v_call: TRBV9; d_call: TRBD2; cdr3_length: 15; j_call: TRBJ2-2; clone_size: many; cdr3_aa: CASRSGVANTGELFF; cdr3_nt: TGTGCCAGCAGGAGCGGGGTCGCGAACACCGGGGAGCTGTTTTTT
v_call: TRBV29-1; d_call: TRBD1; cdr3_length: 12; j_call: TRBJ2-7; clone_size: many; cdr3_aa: CSVVTGEYEQYF; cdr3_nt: TGCAGCGTTGTTACAGGGGAGTACGAGCAGTACTTC
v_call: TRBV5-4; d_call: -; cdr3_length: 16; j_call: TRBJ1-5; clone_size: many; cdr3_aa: CASSLGGPGGNQPQHF; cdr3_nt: TGTGCCAGCAGCTTGGGAGGCCCCGGAGGGAATCAGCCCCAGCATTTT
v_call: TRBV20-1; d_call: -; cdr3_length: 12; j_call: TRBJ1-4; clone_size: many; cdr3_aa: CSARGLDEKLFF; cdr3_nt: TGCAGTGCTAGGGGACTTGATGAAAAACTGTTTTTT
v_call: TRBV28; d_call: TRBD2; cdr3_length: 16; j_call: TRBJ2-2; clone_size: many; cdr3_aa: CASSLAGGRDTGELFF; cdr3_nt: TGTGCCAGCAGTTTGGCGGGGGGCAGGGACACCGGGGAGCTGTTTTTT
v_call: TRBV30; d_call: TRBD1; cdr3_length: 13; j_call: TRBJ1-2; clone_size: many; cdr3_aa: CAWSKNRGTGYTF; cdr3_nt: TGTGCCTGGAGTAAAAACAGGGGAACTGGCTACACCTTC
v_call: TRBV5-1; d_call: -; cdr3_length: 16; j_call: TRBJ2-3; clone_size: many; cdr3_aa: CASSSIQAGGADTQYF; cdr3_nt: TGCGCCAGCAGCTCCATACAGGCAGGAGGTGCAGATACGCAGTATTTT
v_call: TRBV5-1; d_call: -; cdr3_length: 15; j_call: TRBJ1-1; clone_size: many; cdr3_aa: CASSLRVPGATEAFF; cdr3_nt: TGCGCCAGCAGCTTGAGGGTGCCAGGGGCCACTGAAGCTTTCTTT
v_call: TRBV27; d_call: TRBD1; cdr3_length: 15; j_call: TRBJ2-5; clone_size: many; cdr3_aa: CASSKKDRGGGTQYF; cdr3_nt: TGTGCCAGCAGTAAGAAAGACAGGGGCGGCGGGACCCAGTACTTC
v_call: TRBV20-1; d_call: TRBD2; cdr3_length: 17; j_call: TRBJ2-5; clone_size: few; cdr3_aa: CSARFIASGTSGETQYF; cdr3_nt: TGCAGTGCTAGATTTATTGCTAGCGGGACCAGCGGGGAGACCCAGTACTTC
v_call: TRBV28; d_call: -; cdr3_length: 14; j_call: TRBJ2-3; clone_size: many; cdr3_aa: CASSWLLPTDTQYF; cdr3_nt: TGTGCCAGCAGTTGGCTCCTCCCAACAGATACGCAGTATTTT
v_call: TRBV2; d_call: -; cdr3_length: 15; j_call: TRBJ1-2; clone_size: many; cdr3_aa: CASNDQGSPNYGYTF; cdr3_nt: TGTGCCAGCAATGACCAGGGTTCTCCTAACTATGGCTACACCTTC
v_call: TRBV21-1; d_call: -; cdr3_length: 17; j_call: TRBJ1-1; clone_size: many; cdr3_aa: CASSKWGSSPFKAEAFF; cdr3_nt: TGTGCCAGCAGCAAGTGGGGGTCCTCCCCGTTCAAAGCTGAAGCTTTCTTT
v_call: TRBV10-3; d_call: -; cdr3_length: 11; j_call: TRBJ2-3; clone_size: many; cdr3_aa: CAVRGTDTQYF; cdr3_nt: TGTGCCGTGAGGGGAACAGATACGCAGTATTTT
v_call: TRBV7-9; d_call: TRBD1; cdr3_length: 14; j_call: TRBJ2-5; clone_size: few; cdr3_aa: CASSPRTGVETQYF; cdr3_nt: TGTGCCAGCAGCCCAAGGACAGGAGTGGAGACCCAGTACTTC
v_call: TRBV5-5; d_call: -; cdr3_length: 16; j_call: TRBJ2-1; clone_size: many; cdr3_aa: CASSLDLGRSYNEQFF; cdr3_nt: TGTGCCAGCAGCTTGGATCTGGGGAGATCTTACAATGAGCAGTTCTTC
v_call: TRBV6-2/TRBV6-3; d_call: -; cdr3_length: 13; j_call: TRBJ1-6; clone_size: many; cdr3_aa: CASSYAGQRPLHF; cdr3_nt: TGTGCCAGCAGTTACGCCGGACAAAGACCCCTCCACTTT
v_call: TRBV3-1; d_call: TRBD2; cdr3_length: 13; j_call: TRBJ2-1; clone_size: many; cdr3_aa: CASSQVREGEQFF; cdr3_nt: TGTGCCAGCAGCCAAGTAAGGGAGGGTGAGCAGTTCTTC
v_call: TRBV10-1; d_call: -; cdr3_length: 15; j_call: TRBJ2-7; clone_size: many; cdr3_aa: CASSESGGRLSEQYF; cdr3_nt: TGCGCCAGCAGTGAGTCGGGGGGCCGCCTCAGCGAGCAGTACTTC
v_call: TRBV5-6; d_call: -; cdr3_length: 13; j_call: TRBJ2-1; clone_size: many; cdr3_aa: CASSGAGLYEQFF; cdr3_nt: TGTGCCAGCAGCGGCGCAGGGCTCTATGAGCAGTTCTTC
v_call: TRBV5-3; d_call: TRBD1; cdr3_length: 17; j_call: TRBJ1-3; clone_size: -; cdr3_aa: CASSLVSSRGLGNTIYF; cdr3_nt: TGTGCCAGCAGCTTGGTATCAAGCAGGGGGCTCGGAAACACCATATATTTT
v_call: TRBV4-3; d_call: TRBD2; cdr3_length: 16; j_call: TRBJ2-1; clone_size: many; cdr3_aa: CASSDPAGGLINEQFF; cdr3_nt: TGCGCCAGCAGCGACCCAGCGGGGGGGCTCATAAATGAGCAGTTCTTC
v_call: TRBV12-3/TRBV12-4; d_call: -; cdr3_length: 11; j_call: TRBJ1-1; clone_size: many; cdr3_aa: CASSLAGRAFF; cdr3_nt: TGTGCCAGCAGTTTAGCGGGAAGAGCTTTCTTT
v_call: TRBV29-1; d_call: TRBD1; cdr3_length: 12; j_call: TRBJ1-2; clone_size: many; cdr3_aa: CSSRGLDYGYTF; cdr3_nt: TGCAGCTCTAGGGGGCTCGACTATGGCTACACCTTC
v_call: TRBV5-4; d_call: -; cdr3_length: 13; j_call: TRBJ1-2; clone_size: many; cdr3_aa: CASSLQGTSGYTF; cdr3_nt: TGTGCCAGCAGCTTGCAGGGAACAAGTGGCTACACCTTC
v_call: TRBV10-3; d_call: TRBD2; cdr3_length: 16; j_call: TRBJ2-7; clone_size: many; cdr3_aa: CAISGGLAGKYYEQYF; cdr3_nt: TGTGCCATCAGTGGGGGACTAGCGGGAAAGTACTACGAGCAGTACTTC
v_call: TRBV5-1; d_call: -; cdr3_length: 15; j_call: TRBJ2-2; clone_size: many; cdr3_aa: CASSLNPGQPGELFF; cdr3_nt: TGCGCCAGCAGCTTGAACCCCGGACAGCCCGGGGAGCTGTTTTTT
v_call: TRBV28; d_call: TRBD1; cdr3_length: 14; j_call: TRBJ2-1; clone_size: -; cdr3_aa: CASSRDRAYNEQFF; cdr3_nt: TGTGCCAGCAGCCGAGACAGGGCCTACAATGAGCAGTTCTTC
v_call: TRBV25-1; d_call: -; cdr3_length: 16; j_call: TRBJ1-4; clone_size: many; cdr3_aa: CASSDPRQAYNEKLFF; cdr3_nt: TGTGCCAGCAGTGACCCCCGACAGGCGTATAATGAAAAACTGTTTTTT
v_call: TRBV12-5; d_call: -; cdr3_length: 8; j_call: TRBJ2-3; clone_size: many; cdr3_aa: CASGLATF; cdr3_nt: TGTGCTAGTGGTTTGGCTACCTTT
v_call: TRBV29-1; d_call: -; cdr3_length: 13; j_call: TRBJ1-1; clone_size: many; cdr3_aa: CSVSRGANTEAFF; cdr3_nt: TGCAGCGTTTCGAGGGGGGCGAACACTGAAGCTTTCTTT
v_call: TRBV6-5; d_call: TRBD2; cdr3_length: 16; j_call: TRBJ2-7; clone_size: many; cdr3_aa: CASSGTSSGSHYEQYF; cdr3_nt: TGTGCCAGCAGCGGGACCTCGAGCGGGAGCCACTACGAGCAGTACTTC
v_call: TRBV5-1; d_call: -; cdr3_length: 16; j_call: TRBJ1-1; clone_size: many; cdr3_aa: CASRVKGGHRGTEAFF; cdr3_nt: TGCGCCAGCAGAGTTAAAGGCGGGCATAGGGGCACTGAAGCTTTCTTT
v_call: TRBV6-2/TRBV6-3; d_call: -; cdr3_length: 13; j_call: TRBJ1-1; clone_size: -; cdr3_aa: CASGTTLNTEAFF; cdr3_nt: TGTGCCAGCGGGACAACTCTGAACACTGAAGCTTTCTTT
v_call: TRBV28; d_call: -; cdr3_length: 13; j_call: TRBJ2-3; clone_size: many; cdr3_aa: CASSLFSTDTQYF; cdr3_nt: TGTGCCAGCAGTTTATTCAGCACAGATACGCAGTATTTT
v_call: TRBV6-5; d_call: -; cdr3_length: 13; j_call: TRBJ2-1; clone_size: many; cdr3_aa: CASRDWDGREQFF; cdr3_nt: TGTGCCAGCAGAGACTGGGACGGACGGGAGCAGTTCTTC
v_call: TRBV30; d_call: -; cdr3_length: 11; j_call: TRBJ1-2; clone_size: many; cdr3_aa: CAWSVGGGYTF; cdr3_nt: TGTGCCTGGAGTGTAGGAGGCGGCTACACCTTC
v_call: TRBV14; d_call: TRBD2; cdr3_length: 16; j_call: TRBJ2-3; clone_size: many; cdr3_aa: CASSQNSGGLTDTQYF; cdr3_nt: TGTGCCAGCAGCCAAAATAGCGGGGGCCTTACAGATACGCAGTATTTT
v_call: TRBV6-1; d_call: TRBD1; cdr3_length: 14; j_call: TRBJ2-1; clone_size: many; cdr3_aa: CASTQRGTEGEQFF; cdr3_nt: TGTGCCAGCACCCAAAGAGGGACAGAGGGTGAGCAGTTCTTC
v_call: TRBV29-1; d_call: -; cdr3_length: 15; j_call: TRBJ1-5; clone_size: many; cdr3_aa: CSVAIPGNSNQPQHF; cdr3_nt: TGCAGCGTCGCCATACCTGGGAATAGCAATCAGCCCCAGCATTTT
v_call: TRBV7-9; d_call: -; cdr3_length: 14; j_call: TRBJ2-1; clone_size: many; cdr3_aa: CASSQTHWSNEQFF; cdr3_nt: TGTGCCAGCAGCCAGACCCATTGGTCCAATGAGCAGTTCTTC
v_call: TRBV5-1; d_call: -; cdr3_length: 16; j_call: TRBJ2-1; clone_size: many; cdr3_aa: CASSWVRVGAYNEQFF; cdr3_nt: TGCGCCAGCAGCTGGGTTCGTGTGGGGGCATACAATGAGCAGTTCTTC
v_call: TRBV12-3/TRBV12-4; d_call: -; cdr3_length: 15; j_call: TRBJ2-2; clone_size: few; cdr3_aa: CASSLANTGELFFFF; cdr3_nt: -
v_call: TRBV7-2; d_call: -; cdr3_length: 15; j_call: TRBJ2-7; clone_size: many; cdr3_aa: CASSLVALGGGEQYF; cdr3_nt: TGTGCCAGCAGCTTAGTAGCCTTGGGAGGGGGCGAGCAGTACTTC
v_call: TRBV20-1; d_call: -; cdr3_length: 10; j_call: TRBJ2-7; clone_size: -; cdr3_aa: CSSVNYEQYF; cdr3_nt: TGCAGTAGCGTGAACTACGAGCAGTACTTC
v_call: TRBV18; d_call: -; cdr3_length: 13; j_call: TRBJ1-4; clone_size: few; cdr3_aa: CASSVGANEKLFF; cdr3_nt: TGTGCCAGCTCAGTGGGAGCTAATGAAAAACTGTTTTTT